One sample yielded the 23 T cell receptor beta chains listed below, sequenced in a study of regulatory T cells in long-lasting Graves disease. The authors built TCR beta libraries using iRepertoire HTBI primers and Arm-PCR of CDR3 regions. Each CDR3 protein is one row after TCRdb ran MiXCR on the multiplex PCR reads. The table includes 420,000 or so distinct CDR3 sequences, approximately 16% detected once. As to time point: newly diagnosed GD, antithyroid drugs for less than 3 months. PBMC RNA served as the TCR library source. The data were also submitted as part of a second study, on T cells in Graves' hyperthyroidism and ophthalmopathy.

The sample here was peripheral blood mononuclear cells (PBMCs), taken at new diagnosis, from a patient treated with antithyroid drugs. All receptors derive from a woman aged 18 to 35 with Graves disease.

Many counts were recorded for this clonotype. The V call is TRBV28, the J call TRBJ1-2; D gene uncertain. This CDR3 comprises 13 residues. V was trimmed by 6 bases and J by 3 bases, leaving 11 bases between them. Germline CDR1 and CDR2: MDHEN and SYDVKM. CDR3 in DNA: TGTGCCAGCAGCCAAACGTGGGACTATGGCTACACCTTC. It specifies CASSQTWDYGYTF.

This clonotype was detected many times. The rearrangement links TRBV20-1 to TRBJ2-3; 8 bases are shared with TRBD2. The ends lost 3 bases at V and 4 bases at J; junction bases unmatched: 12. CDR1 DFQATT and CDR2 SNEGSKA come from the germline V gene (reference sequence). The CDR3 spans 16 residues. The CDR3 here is CSAREYTSGRSDTQYF. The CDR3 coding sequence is TGCAGTGCTAGGGAGTACACTAGCGGAAGGTCAGATACGCAGTATTTT.

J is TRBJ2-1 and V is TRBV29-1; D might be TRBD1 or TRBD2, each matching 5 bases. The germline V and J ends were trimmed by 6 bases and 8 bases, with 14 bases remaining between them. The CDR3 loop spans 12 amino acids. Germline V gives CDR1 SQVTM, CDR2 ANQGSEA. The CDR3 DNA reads TGCAGCGTGGGCCGGGACCCAGATGAGCAGTTCTTC. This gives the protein CSVGRDPDEQFF.

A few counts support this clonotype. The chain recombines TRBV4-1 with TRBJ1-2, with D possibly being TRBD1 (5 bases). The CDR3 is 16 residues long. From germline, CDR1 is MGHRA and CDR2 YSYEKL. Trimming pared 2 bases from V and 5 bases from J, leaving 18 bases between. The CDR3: CASSQTRDPSRYGYTF. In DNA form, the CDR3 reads TGCGCCAGCAGCCAAACCCGGGACCCGAGTAGGTATGGCTACACCTTC.

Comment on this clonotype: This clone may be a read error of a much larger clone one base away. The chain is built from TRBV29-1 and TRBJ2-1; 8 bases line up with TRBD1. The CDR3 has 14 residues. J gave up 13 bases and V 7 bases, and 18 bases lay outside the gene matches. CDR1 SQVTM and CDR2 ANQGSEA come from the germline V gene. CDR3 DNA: TGCAGCGCCCAGCCCCAGGGGGCCCAAGAGACCCAGTTCTTC. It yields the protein CSAQPQGAQETQFF.

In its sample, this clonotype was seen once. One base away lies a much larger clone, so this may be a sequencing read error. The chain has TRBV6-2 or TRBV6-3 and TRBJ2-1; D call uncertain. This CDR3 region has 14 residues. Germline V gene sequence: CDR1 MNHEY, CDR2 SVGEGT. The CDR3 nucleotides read TGTGCCAGCAAGATAAAGGGAAACTACAATGAGCAGTCCTTC. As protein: CASKIKGNYNEQSF.

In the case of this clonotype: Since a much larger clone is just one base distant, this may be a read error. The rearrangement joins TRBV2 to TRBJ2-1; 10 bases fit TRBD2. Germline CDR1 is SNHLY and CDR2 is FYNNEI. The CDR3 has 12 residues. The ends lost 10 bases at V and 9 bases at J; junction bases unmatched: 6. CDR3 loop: CANRAGGSEQFF. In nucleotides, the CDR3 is TGTGCCAACCGAGCGGGAGGGAGTGAGCAGTTCTTC.

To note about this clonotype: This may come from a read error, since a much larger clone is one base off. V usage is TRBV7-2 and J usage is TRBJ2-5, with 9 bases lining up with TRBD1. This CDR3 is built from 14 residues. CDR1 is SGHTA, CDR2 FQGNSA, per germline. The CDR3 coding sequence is TGTGCCAGCAGCATTGGACAGGGGCGGGAGACCCAGTGCTTC. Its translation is CASSIGQGRETQCF.

The CDR3 region is CASSQPGQGATGELFF. The CDR3 nucleotides are TGTGCCAGCAGCCAGCCGGGACAGGGGGCCACCGGGGAGCTGTTTTTT. The V gene is TRBV3-1, the J gene TRBJ2-2, with TRBD1 matching 12 bases. This CDR3 contains 16 residues. V was clipped by 3 bases and J by 4 bases; unmatched bases: 3. CDR1 and CDR2 from the germline V gene are LGHDT and YNNKEL (reference sequence).

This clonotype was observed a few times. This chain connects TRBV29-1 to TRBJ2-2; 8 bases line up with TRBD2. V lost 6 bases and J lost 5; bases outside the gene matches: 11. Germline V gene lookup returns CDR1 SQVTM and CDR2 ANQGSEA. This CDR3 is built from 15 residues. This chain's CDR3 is CSVESGRGKTGELFF. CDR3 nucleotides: TGCAGCGTAGAGAGCGGGAGAGGGAAGACCGGGGAGCTGTTTTTT.

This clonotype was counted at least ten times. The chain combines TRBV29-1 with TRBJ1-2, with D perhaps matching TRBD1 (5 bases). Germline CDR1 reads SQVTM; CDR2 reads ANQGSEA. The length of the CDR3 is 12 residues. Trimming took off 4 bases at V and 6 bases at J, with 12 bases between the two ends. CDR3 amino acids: CSVAGGDHGYTF. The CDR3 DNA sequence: TGCAGCGTTGCTGGGGGGGACCATGGCTACACCTTC.

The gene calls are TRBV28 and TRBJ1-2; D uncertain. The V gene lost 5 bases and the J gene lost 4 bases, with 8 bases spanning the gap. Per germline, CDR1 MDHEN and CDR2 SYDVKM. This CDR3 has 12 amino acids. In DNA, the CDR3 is TGTGCCAGCAGTGAGAGATCCTATGGCTACACCTTC. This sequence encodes CASSERSYGYTF.

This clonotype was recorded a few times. The CDR3 protein is CATSRERQGPEKLFF. DNA of the CDR3: TGTGCCACCAGCAGAGAAAGACAGGGCCCTGAAAAACTGTTTTTT. The rearrangement uses TRBV15 and TRBJ1-4, with 7 nucleotides matching TRBD1. Germline V lookup: CDR1 LNHNV, CDR2 YYDKDF (reference sequence). V lost 0 bases and J lost 7; bases outside the gene matches: 5. The CDR3 totals 15 residues.

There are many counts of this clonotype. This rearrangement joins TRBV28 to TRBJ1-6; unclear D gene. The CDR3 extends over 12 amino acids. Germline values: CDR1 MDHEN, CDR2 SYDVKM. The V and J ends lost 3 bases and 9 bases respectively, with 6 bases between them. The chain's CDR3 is CASSFTSSPLHF. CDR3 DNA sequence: TGTGCCAGCAGTTTCACGAGTTCACCCCTCCACTTT.

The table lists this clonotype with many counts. As DNA, the CDR3 is TGTGCCAGCAGCGCCCCAAGACAACAAAACACCATATATTTT. Translation gives CASSAPRQQNTIYF. The genes are TRBV7-9 and TRBJ1-3, with no clear D. Germline V gene sequence: CDR1 SEHNR, CDR2 FQNEAQ (reference sequence). This CDR3 spans 14 amino acids. Between the trimmed V and J ends, which lost 5 bases and 6 bases, there was a span of 14 bases.

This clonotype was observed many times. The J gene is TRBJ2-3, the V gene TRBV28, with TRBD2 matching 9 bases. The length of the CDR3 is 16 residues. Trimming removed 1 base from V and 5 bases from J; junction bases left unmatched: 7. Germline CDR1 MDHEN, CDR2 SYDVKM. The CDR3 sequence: CASSLSGTSSVDTQYF. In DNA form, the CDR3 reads TGTGCCAGCAGTTTATCTGGGACTAGCAGCGTAGATACGCAGTATTTT. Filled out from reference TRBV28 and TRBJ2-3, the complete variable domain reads DVKVTQSSRYLVKRTGEKVFLECVQDMDHENMFWYRQDPGLGLRLIYFSYDVKMKEKGDIPEGYSVSREKKERFSLILESASTNQTSMYLCASSLSGTSSVDTQYFGPGTRLTVL.

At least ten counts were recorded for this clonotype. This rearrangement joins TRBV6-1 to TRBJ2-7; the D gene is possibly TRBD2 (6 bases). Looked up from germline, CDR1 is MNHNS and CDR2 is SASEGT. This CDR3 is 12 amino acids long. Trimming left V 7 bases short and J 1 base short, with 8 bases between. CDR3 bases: TGTGCCAGCAAGGAGGGGTCCTACGAGCAGTACTTC. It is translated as CASKEGSYEQYF.

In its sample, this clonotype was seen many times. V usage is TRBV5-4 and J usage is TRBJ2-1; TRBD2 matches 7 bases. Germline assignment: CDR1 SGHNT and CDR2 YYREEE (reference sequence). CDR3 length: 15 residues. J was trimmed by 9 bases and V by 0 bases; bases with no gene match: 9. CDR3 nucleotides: TGTGCCAGCAGCTTGGGGGGGGGGGGAAGCGGTGAGCAGTTCTTC. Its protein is CASSLGGGGSGEQFF.

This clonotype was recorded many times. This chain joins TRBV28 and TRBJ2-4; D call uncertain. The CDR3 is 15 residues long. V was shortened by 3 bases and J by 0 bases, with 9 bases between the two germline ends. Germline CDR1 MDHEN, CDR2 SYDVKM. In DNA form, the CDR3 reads TGTGCCAGCAGTTTGCCGACTCTAGCCAAAAACATTCAGTACTTC. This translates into CASSLPTLAKNIQYF.

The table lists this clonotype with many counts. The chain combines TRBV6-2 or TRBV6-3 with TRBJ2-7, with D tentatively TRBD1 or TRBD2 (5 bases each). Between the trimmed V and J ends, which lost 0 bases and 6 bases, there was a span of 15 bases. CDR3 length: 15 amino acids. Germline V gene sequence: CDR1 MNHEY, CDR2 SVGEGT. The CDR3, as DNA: TGTGCCAGCAGTTACTCGCGCGACGGGACGATCGAGCAGTACTTC. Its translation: CASSYSRDGTIEQYF.

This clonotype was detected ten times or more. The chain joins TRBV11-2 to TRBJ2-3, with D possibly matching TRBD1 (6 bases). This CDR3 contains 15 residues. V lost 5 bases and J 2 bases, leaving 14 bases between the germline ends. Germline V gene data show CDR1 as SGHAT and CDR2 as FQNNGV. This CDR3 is CASSPPTGTTDTQYF. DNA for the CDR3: TGTGCCAGCAGCCCGCCGACAGGAACCACAGATACGCAGTATTTT.

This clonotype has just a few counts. CDR3 amino acids: CSVDAGELFF. DNA of the CDR3: TGCAGCGTTGATGCCGGGGAGCTGTTTTTT. The rearrangement joins TRBV29-1 to TRBJ2-2, with D hard to call. There are 10 residues in the CDR3. The germline V and J ends were trimmed by 3 bases and 6 bases, with 2 bases remaining between them. The germline V gene encodes CDR1 SQVTM and CDR2 ANQGSEA.

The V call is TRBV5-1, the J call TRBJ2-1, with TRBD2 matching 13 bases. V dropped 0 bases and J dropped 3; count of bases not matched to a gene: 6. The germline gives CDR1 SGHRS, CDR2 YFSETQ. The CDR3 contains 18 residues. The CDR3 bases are TGCGCCAGCAGCTTGGTCGGACTAGCGGGAGCCCTCTACAATGAGCAGTTCTTC. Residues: CASSLVGLAGALYNEQFF.